A single sample gave rise to the 2 T cell receptor beta chains below, sequenced in a study of T cell responses to AZD1222 COVID-19 vaccine. Method: immunoSEQ multiplex PCR; TCRdb's copy keeps in-frame clones and lacks some. The sample shows more than 250,000 clones, roughly 93% of them seen only once. Sequencing was performed on peripheral blood, taken on day 0 of AZD1222 vaccination. The source is an adult in good health.

The CDR3 DNA follows: TGTGCCATCAGTGGAGGGGGGCACACAGATACGCAGTATTTT. This encodes CAISGGGHTDTQYF. The V and J genes are TRBV10-3 and TRBJ2-3; TRBD1 or TRBD2 may be the D gene (6 bases each). CDR1 and CDR2 from the germline V gene are ENHRY and SYGVKD. The germline V and J ends were trimmed by 4 bases and 2 bases, with 10 bases remaining between them. This CDR3 is 14 amino acids long.

This rearrangement joins TRBV7-8 to TRBJ2-7, with a possible D match to TRBD1 (8 bases). Germline values: CDR1 SGHVS, CDR2 FQNEAQ. The length of the CDR3 is 18 residues. Between the trimmed V and J ends, which lost 3 bases and 3 bases, there was a span of 24 bases. The CDR3 is CASSLGGGTGRTLYEQYF. The DNA of the CDR3 is TGTGCCAGCAGCTTGGGAGGGGGGACAGGACGGACCCTCTACGAGCAGTACTTC.